The present T cell receptor beta chain was sequenced within a study of T cell responses to AZD1222 COVID-19 vaccine. Libraries were prepared by immunoSEQ multiplex PCR; TCRdb keeps only in-frame clonotypes and omits some of them. The sample includes 110,000 to 150,000 clones, about 91% of them seen just once. General observations from the study: Spike was spanned by vaccine-associated CD4 TCRs, with dominance at 160-218 and 743-854. Sampling captured repertoires only after the peak T cell response. Baseline serostatus was positive in only six AZD1222 recipients.

A remark on this clone: What it binds is not known.

V lost 3 bases and J lost 5, with 8 bases in between. Germline CDR1 reads MRHNA; CDR2 reads SNTAGT. The CDR3 spans 13 residues. J is TRBJ1-5 and V is TRBV6-4; D gene uncertain. This sample comprised peripheral blood, obtained on day 0 of AZD1222 vaccination. The clonotype was recovered from an adult in good health. CDR3 region: CASSEALYQPQHF. The CDR3 nucleotides read TGTGCCAGCAGTGAAGCACTGTATCAGCCCCAGCATTTT.